This T cell receptor (beta chain) was retrieved from a study of PD-1 and CTLA-4 blockade in melanoma. TCRdb's copy holds only in-frame clones and misses some; the assay was immunoSEQ multiplex PCR. This sample has roughly 21,000 clones, with more than 70% found just once. Per germline, CDR1 MDHEN and CDR2 SYDVKM. V was clipped by 7 bases and J by 0 bases, with 7 bases between them. This CDR3 has 13 amino acids. The V and J genes are TRBV28 and TRBJ2-1, with D unresolved. This receptor was taken from a human donor with melanoma. Sequenced material: CD8+ T cells from peripheral blood, taken before anti-PD-1 treatment. DNA of the CDR3: TGTGCCAGCATACCCGACTCCTACAATGAGCAGTTCTTC. Protein sequence: CASIPDSYNEQFF.